The clone carrying this TCR beta chain was found once. Its specificity is unknown. The sample originates from a study of PD-L1 blockade in urothelial cancer. Study-wide background: From 2014, patients received atezolizumab, given as 1,200 mg intravenously every 3 weeks. Median T cell yield per blood sample was about 140,000 cells.

V lost 6 bases to trimming and J lost 3 bases; unmatched junction nucleotides: 7. The CDR3 contains 14 residues. Germline loops: CDR1 MDHEN, CDR2 SYDVKM. Overall study findings and caveats: Pretreatment blood TCR clonality under the median forecast improved survival.

Time point in this sample: pretreatment peripheral blood. Patients had urothelial carcinoma that was locally advanced or metastatic. TCRdb's table, derived via immunoSEQ multiplex PCR, lists solely in-frame clones and lacks some. The repertoire holds fewer than 45,000 clones, approximately 80% seen once, with about 7% in the top ten. The chain employs TRBV28 and TRBJ1-2; 7 bases align to TRBD1. The specimen comprised PBMCs, sampled around atezolizumab (anti-PD-L1) treatment. This receptor was taken from a man aged 55-75 years with urothelial cancer. Written as DNA, the CDR3 is TGTGCCAGCAGGGCAGGGGGGACGGACTATGGCTACACCTTC. The encoded protein is CASRAGGTDYGYTF.